The clone carrying this T cell receptor (beta chain) occurred once. These data originate in a study of technical replicates of blood from a handful of donors. V was cut by 7 bases and J by 0 bases, with 4 bases left in between. Per germline, CDR1 LNHDA and CDR2 SQIVND (reference sequence). The length of the CDR3 is 13 residues. Sequencing used immunoSEQ multiplex PCR; TCRdb keeps in-frame clones, though not all of them. This sample has 80,000 or so clones, with 95% to 98% found just once. The TCR sequence derives from a human donor in good health. V is TRBV19 and J is TRBJ2-6; D not resolved. Sequencing was performed on T cells isolated from PBMCs. The CDR3 bases are TGTGCCAGTACAAACTCTGGGGCCAACGTCCTGACTTTC. Amino acids: CASTNSGANVLTF.